This note documents a single TCR beta chain sequence. The ends were cut back, 7 bases at V and 2 bases at J, with 14 bases in the middle. The germline gives CDR1 SNHLY, CDR2 FYNNEI. The CDR3 is 14 amino acids. The sample comes from a study of blood T cell repertoires in COVID-19. Clones were read by immunoSEQ multiplex PCR, and TCRdb kept only the in-frame ones, dropping some. The data show some 150,000 clones, more than 85% seen once. This TCR derives from a woman older than 75 in a cohort sampled during active or convalescent COVID-19. Specimen: peripheral blood. The chain joins TRBV2 to TRBJ1-1; D remains ambiguous. CDR3 bases: TGTGCCAGCACCCGAACGGGGAGTAACACTGAAGCTTTCTTT. Residues: CASTRTGSNTEAFF.